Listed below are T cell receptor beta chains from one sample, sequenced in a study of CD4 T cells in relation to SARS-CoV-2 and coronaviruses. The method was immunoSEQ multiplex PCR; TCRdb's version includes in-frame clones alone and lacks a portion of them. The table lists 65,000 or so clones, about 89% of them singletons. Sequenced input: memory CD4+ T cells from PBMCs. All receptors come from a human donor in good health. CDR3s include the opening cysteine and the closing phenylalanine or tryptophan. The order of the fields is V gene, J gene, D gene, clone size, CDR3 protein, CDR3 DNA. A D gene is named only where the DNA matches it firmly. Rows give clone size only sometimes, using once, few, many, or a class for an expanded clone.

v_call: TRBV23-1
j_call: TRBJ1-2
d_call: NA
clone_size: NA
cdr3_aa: CASSRRPQGLYGYTF
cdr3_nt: TGCGCCAGCAGTCGACGCCCCCAGGGTCTCTATGGCTACACCTTC

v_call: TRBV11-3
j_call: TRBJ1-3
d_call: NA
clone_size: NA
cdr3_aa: CASSLAFGYNSGNTIYF
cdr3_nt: TGTGCCAGCAGCCTCGCTTTCGGGTATAACTCTGGAAACACCATATATTTT

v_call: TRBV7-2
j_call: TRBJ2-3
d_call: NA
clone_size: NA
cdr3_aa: CASSGSGQVGDTQYF
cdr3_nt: TGTGCCAGCAGCGGATCGGGCCAAGTAGGCGATACGCAGTATTTT

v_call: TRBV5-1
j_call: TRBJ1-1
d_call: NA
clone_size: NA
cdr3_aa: CASSLARGYGGTEAFF
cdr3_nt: TGCGCCAGCAGCTTGGCCCGCGGCTATGGAGGCACTGAAGCTTTCTTT

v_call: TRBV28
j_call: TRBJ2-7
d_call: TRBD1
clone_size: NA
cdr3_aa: CASSTYGGQESYEQYF
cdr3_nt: TGTGCCAGCAGTACCTATGGGGGACAGGAGAGCTACGAGCAGTACTTC

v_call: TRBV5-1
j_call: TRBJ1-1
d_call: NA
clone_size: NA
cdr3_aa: CASSLDGQGAGTEAFF
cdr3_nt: TGCGCCAGCAGCTTGGATGGTCAAGGGGCGGGTACTGAAGCTTTCTTT

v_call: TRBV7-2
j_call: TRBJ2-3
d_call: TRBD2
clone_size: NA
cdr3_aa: CASSFRGGGALDTQYF
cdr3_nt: TGTGCCAGCAGCTTCCGAGGCGGGGGGGCTTTAGATACGCAGTATTTT

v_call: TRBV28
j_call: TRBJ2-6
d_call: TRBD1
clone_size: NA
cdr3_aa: CASSSGTGVAVGANVLTF
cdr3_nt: TGTGCCAGCAGTTCCGGGACAGGGGTAGCTGTGGGGGCCAACGTCCTGACTTTC

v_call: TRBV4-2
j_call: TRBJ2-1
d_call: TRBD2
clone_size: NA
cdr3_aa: CASSQDQLAGPYNEQFF
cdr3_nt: TGTGCCAGCAGCCAAGATCAACTAGCGGGGCCATACAATGAGCAGTTCTTC

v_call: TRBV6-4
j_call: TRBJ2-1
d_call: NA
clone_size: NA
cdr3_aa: CASSDETRDTTYNEQFF
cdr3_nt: TGTGCCAGCAGTGACGAGACAAGGGACACGACCTACAATGAGCAGTTCTTC

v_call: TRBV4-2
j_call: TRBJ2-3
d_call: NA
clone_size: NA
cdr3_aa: CASSQVGAASTDTQYF
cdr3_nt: TGTGCCAGCAGCCAAGTTGGGGCGGCTAGCACAGATACGCAGTATTTT

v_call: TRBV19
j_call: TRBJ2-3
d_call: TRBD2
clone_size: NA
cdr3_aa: CASSVRWTSWSTDTQYF
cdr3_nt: TGTGCCAGTAGTGTACGTTGGACTAGCTGGAGCACAGATACGCAGTATTTT

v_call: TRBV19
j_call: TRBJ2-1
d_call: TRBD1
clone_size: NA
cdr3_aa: CASSRQGSYNEQFF
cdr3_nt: TGTGCCAGCAGCAGACAGGGGTCCTACAATGAGCAGTTCTTC

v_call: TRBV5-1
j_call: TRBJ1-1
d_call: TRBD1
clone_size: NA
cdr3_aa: CASSQLGQGNTEAFF
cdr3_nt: TGCGCCAGCAGCCAGCTGGGACAGGGGAACACTGAAGCTTTCTTT

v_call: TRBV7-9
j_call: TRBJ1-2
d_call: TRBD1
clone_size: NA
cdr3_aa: CASSSPGGIDYGYTF
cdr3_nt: TGTGCCAGCAGCTCCCCAGGGGGTATCGACTATGGCTACACCTTC

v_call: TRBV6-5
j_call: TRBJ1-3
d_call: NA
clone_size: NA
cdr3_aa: CASISSGNTIYF
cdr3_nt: TGTGCCAGTATTAGCTCTGGAAACACCATATATTTT

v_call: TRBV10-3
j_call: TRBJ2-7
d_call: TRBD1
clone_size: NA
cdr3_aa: CAISEGDRGAYEQYF
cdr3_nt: TGTGCCATCAGTGAAGGGGACAGGGGGGCCTACGAGCAGTACTTC

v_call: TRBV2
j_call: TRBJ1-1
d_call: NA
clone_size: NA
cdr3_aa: CASSVRVGGNPEAFF
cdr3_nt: TGTGCCAGCAGTGTTCGGGTGGGGGGTAACCCTGAAGCTTTCTTT

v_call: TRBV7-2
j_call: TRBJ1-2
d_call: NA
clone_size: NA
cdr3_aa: CASSLKGHGYTF
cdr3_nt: TGTGCCAGCAGCTTAAAGGGTCATGGCTACACCTTC

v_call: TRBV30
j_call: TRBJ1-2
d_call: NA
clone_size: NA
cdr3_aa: CAWARRDVGVYGYTF
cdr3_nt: TGTGCCTGGGCCCGACGAGACGTGGGGGTCTATGGCTACACCTTC

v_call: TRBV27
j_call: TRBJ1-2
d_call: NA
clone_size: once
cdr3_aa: CASSLRDTTYGYTF
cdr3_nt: TGTGCCAGCAGTCTCCGGGACACAACCTATGGCTACACCTTC

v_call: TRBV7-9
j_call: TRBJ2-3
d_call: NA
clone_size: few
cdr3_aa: CASSLTVDTQYF
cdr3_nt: TGTGCCAGCAGCTTAACGGTAGATACGCAGTATTTT

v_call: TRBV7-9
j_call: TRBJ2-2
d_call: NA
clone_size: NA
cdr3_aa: CASSQISLGSITGELFF
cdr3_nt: TGTGCCAGCAGCCAAATTTCGCTGGGGTCCATTACCGGGGAGCTGTTTTTT

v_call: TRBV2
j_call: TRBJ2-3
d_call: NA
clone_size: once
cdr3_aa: CASSLQGFTDTQYF
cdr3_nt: TGTGCCAGCAGCTTACAGGGTTTCACAGATACGCAGTATTTT

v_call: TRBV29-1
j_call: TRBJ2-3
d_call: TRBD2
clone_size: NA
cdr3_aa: CSVSTSGGPDTQYF
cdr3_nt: TGCAGCGTTTCCACTAGCGGGGGACCAGATACGCAGTATTTT

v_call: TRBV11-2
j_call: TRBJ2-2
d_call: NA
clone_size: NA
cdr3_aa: CASSWGGQATPGELFF
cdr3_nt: TGTGCCAGCAGCTGGGGGGGGCAGGCTACACCCGGGGAGCTGTTTTTT

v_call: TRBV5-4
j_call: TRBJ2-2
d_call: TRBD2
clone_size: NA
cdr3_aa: CASSLERGGRVVGELFF
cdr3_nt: TGTGCCAGCAGCTTGGAGCGGGGGGGCCGAGTCGTCGGGGAGCTGTTTTTT

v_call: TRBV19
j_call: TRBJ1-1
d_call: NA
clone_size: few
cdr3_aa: CASRAGRLFVAFF
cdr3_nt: TGTGCCAGTAGGGCGGGACGACTTTTTGTGGCTTTCTTT

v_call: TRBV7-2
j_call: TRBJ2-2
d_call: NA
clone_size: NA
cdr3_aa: CASSGGAGVGELFF
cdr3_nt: TGTGCCAGCAGCGGCGGTGCGGGCGTCGGGGAGCTGTTTTTT

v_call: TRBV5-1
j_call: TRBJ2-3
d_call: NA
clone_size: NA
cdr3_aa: CASSLIGAIDSSTDTQYF
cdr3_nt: TGCGCCAGCAGCTTGATAGGGGCGATAGATTCGAGCACAGATACGCAGTATTTT

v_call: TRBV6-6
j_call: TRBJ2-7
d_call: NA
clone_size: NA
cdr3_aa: CASSSTGNSGKAEQYF
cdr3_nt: TGTGCCAGCAGTTCTACCGGGAACTCGGGAAAAGCCGAGCAGTACTTC

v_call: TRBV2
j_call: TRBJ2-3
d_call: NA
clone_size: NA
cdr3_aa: CASGGGAGGTDTQYF
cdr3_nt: TGTGCCAGCGGGGGCGGCGCGGGGGGCACAGATACGCAGTATTTT

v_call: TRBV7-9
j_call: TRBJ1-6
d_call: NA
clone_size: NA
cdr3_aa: CASSRNTGDNSPLHF
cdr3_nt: TGTGCCAGCAGCCGAAACACAGGTGATAATTCACCCCTCCACTTT

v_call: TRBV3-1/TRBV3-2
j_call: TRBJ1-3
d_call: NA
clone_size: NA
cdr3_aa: CASSRATGFGNTIYF
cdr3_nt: TGTGCCAGCAGCAGGGCGACAGGATTTGGAAACACCATATATTTT

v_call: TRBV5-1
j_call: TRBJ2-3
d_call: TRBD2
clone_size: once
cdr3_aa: CASSLVVVGTSPSF
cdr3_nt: TGCGCCAGCAGCTTGGTGGTGGTTGGGACTAGCCCTTCTTTT

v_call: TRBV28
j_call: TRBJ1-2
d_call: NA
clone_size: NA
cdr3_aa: CASSSFRAAAF
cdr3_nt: TGTGCCAGCAGCTCCTTTCGGGCGGCCGCTTTC

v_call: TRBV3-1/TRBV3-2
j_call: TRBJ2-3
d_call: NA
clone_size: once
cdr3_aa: CASSHTSADTQYF
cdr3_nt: TGTGCCAGCAGCCATACCAGTGCAGATACGCAGTATTTT

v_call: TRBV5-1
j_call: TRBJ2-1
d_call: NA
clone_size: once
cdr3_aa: CASSLEARYNEQFF
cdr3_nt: TGCGCCAGCAGCTTGGAGGCTCGCTACAATGAGCAGTTCTTC

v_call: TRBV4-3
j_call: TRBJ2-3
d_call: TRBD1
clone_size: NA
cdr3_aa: CASSQGPGGRSDTQYF
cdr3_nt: TGCGCCAGCAGCCAAGGCCCAGGGGGCCGGTCAGATACGCAGTATTTT

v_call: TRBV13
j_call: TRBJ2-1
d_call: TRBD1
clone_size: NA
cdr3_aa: CASSLGQGRDNEQFF
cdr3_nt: TGTGCCAGCAGCTTGGGACAGGGTAGAGACAATGAGCAGTTCTTC